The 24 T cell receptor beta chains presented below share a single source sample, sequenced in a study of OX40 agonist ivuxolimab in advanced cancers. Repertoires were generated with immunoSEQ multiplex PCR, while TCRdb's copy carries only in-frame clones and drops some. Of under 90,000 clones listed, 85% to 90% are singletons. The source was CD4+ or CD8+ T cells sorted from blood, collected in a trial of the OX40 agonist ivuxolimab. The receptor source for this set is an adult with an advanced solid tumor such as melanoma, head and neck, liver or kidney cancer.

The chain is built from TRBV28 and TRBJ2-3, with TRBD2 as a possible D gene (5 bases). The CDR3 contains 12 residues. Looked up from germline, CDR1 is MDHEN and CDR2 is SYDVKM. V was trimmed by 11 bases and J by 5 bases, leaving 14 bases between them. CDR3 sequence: CAVLSRGDTQYF. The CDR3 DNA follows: TGTGCCGTCCTATCCCGGGGAGATACGCAGTATTTT.

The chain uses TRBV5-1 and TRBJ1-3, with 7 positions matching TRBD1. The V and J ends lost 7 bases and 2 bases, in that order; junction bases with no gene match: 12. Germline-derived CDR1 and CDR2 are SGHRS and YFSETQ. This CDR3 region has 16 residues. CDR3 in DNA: TGCGCCAGCTCTGAAACAGGGGACGCTGCTGGAAACACCATATATTTT. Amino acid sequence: CASSETGDAAGNTIYF.

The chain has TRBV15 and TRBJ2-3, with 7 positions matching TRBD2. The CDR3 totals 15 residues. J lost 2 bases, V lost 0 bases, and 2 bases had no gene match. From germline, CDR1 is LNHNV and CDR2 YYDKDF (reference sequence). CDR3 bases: TGTGCCACCAGCAGAGAAGCGGGACTCACAGATACGCAGTATTTT. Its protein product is CATSREAGLTDTQYF. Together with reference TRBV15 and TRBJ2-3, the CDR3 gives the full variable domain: DAMVIQNPRYQVTQFGKPVTLSCSQTLNHNVMYWYQQKSSQAPKLLFHYYDKDFNNEADTPDNFQSRRPNTSFCFLDIRSPGLGDTAMYLCATSREAGLTDTQYFGPGTRLTVL.

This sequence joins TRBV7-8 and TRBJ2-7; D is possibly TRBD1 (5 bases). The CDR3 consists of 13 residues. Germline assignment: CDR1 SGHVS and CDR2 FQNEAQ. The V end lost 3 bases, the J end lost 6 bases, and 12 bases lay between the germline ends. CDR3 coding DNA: TGTGCCAGCAGCTTTTCCAGGGAAAGCGAGCAGTACTTC. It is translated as CASSFSRESEQYF.

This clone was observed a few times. CDR3 sequence reads: CASSPTANQPQHF. CDR3 DNA: TGTGCCAGTAGTCCTACAGCAAACCAGCCCCAGCATTTT. V usage is TRBV19 and J usage is TRBJ1-5; D is unclear. The germline V gene encodes CDR1 LNHDA and CDR2 SQIVND (reference sequence). Trimming took off 5 bases at V and 7 bases at J, with 12 bases between the two ends. The CDR3 length is 13 residues.

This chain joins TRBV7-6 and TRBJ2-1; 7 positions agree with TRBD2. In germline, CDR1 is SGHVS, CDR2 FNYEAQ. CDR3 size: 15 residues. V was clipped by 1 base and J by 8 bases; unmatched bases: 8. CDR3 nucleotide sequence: TGTGCCAGCAGCTTAGTCCGGGGGGAAGGGTATGAGCAGTTCTTC. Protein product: CASSLVRGEGYEQFF.

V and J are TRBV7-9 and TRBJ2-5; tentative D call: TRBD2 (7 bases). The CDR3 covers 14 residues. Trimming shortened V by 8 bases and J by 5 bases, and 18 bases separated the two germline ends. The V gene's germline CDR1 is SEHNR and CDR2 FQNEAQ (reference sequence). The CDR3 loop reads CASRLAEGDETQYF. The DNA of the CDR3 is TGTGCCAGCCGCCTAGCGGAGGGGGATGAGACCCAGTACTTC.

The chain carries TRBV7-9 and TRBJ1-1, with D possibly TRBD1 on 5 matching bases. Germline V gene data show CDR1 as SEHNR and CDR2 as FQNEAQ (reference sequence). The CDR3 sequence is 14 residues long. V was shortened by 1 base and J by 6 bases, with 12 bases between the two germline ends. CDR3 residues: CASSLGPLGAEAFF. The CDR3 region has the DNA TGTGCCAGCAGCTTAGGACCTCTGGGGGCTGAAGCTTTCTTT.

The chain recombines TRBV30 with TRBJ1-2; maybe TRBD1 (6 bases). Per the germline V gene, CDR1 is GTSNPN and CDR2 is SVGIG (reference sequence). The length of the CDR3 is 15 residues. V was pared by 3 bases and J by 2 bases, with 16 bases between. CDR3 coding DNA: TGTGCCTGGAGGGAGGACAGACCGGGGAACTATGGCTACACCTTC. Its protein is CAWREDRPGNYGYTF.

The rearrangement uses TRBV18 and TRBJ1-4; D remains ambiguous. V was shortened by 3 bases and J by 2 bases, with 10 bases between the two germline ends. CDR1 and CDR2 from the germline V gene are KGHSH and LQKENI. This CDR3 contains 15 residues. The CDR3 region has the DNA TGTGCCAGCTCACCGTTGACACAGACTAATGAAAAACTGTTTTTT. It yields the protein CASSPLTQTNEKLFF.

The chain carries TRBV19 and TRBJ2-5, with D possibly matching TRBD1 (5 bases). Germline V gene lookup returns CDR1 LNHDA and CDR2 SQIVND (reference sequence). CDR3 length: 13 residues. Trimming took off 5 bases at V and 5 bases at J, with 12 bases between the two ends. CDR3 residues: CASSYRPAETQYF. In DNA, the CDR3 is TGTGCCAGTAGTTACAGGCCGGCGGAGACCCAGTACTTC. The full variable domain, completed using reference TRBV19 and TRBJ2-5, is DGGITQSPKYLFRKEGQNVTLSCEQNLNHDAMYWYRQDPGQGLRLIYYSQIVNDFQKGDIAEGYSVSREKKESFPLTVTSAQKNPTAFYLCASSYRPAETQYFGPGTRLLVL.

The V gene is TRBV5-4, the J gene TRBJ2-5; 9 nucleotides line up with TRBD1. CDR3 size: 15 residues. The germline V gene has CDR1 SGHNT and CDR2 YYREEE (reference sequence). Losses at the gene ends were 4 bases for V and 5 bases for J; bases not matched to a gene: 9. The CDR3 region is CASSPGQGREETQYF. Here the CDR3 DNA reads TGTGCCAGCAGCCCAGGACAGGGGAGGGAGGAGACCCAGTACTTC.

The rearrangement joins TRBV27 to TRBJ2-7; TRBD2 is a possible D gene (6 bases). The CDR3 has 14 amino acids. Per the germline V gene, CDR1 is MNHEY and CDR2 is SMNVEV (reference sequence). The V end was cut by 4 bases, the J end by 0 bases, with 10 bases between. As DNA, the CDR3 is TGTGCCAGCAGTTCCCCGACTAGCTCCTACGAGCAGTACTTC. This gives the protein CASSSPTSSYEQYF.

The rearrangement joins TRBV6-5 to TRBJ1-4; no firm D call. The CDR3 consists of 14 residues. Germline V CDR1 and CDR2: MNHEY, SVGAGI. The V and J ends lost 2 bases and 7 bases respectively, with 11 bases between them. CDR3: CASSYEILVEKLFF. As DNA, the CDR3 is TGTGCCAGCAGTTACGAGATACTGGTTGAAAAACTGTTTTTT.

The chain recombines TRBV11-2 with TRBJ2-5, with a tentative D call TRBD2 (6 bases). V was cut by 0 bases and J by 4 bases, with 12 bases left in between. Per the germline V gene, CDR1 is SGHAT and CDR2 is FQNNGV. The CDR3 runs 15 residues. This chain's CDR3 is CASSLDSRGVETQYF. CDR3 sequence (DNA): TGTGCCAGCAGCTTAGATAGTCGCGGGGTAGAGACCCAGTACTTC.

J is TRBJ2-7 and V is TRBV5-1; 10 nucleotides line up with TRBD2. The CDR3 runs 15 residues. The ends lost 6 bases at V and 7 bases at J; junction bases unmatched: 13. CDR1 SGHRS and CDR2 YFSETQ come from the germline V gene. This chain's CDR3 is CASNPQAGGPDEQYF. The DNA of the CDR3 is TGCGCCAGCAATCCTCAAGCGGGAGGGCCAGATGAGCAGTACTTC.

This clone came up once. This CDR3 is CASSPGTAQETQYF. The CDR3, as DNA: TGTGCCAGCTCACCCGGGACAGCCCAAGAGACCCAGTACTTC. This chain uses TRBV18 with TRBJ2-5, with 7 bases identical to TRBD1. CDR1 and CDR2 (germline): KGHSH, LQKENI. The trim removed 3 bases at V and 1 base at J, leaving 2 bases unmatched. This CDR3 has 14 residues.

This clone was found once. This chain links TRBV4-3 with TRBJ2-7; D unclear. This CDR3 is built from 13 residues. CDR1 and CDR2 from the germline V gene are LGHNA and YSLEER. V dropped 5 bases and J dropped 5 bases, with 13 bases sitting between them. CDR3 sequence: CASSAYRLDEQYF. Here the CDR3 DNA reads TGCGCCAGCAGCGCCTATAGATTGGACGAGCAGTACTTC.

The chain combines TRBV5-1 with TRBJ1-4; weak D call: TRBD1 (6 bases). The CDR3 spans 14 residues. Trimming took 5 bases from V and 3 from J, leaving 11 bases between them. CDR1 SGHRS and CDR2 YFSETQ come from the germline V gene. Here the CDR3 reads CASRKGGSNEKLFF. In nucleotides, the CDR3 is TGCGCCAGCAGAAAGGGGGGTTCTAATGAAAAACTGTTTTTT. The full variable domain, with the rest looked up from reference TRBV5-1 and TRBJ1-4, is KAGVTQTPRYLIKTRGQQVTLSCSPISGHRSVSWYQQTPGQGLQFLFEYFSETQRNKGNFPGRFSGRQFSNSRSEMNVSTLELGDSALYLCASRKGGSNEKLFFGSGTQLSVL.

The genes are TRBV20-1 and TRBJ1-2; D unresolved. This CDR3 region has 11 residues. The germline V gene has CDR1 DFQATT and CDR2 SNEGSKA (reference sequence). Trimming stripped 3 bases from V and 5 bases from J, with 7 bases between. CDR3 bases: TGCAGTGCTAGGTTGGAGTATGGCTACACCTTC. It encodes CSARLEYGYTF.

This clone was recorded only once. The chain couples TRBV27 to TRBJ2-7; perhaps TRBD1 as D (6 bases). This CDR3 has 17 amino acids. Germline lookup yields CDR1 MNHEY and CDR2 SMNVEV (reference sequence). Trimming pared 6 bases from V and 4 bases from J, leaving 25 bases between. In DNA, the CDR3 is TGTGCCAGCAGACCCATGGGGGCAGCCTTATTCTTTTACGAGCAGTACTTC. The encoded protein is CASRPMGAALFFYEQYF.

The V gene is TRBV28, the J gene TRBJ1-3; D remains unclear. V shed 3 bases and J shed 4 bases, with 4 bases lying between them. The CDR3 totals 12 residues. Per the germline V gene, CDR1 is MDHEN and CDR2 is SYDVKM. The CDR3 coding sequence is TGTGCCAGCAGTTTTTGGGGAAACACCATATATTTT. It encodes CASSFWGNTIYF.

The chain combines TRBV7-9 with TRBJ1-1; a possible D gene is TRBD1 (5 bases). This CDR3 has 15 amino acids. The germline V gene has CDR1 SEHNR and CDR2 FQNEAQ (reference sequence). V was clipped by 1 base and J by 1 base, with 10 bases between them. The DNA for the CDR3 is TGTGCCAGCAGCTTAGTTGGGGGGAGGAACACTGAAGCTTTCTTT. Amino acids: CASSLVGGRNTEAFF.

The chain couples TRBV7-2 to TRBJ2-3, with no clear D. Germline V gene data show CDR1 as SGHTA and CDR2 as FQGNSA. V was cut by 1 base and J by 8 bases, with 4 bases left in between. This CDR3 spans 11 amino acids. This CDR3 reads CASSLGATQYF. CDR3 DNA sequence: TGTGCCAGCAGCTTAGGGGCTACGCAGTATTTT.